The 21 T cell receptor beta chains presented below share a single source sample, sequenced in a study of control samples from healthy donors and cancer patients. TCRdb's copy holds only in-frame clones and misses some; the assay was immunoSEQ multiplex PCR. The sample carries approximately 100,000 clones, around nine tenths recorded once. Sequenced input: blood. Source of these receptors: a young man in good health.

This clone was counted a single time. The rearrangement joins TRBV4-2 to TRBJ2-5, with 7 bases matching TRBD1. This CDR3 is built from 21 residues. Germline V lookup: CDR1 LGHNA, CDR2 YNFKEQ. Trimming at V came to 0 bases and at J to 2 bases, leaving 21 bases not matched to a gene. Written as DNA, the CDR3 is TGTGCCAGCAGCCAAGATCCTATTGGTCTGAGGGGGCAAAGGGTACAAGAGACCCAGTACTTC. It translates to CASSQDPIGLRGQRVQETQYF.

J is TRBJ1-5 and V is TRBV5-8; maybe TRBD1 (6 bases). The length of the CDR3 is 16 residues. Trimming cost V 1 base and J 0 bases, with 11 bases left between them. Germline V gives CDR1 SGHTS, CDR2 YDEGEE. The CDR3 is CASSLRMTGSNQPQHF. CDR3 nucleotides: TGTGCCAGCAGCTTGAGGATGACAGGTAGCAATCAGCCCCAGCATTTT.

V is TRBV30 and J is TRBJ2-7; TRBD1 matches at 8 bases. CDR1 is GTSNPN and CDR2 is SVGIG in the germline V gene (reference sequence). Germline trimming cut 5 bases from V and 6 bases from J; bases unmatched to any gene: 6. The CDR3 contains 12 residues. CDR3: CAWGQGSGEQYF. Written as DNA, the CDR3 is TGTGCCTGGGGACAGGGCTCCGGCGAGCAGTACTTC.

The CDR3 sequence is CASSPGQNSGNTIYF. The CDR3, as DNA: TGTGCCAGCAGCCCCGGACAGAACTCTGGAAACACCATATATTTT. The chain combines TRBV5-4 with TRBJ1-3; weak D call: TRBD1 (6 bases). CDR3 size: 15 residues. V was pared by 4 bases and J by 0 bases, with 11 bases between. The germline CDR1 and CDR2 sequences are SGHNT and YYREEE (reference sequence).

CDR3 amino acids: CASSPRGGGRVRFF. The CDR3 coding sequence is TGTGCCAGCAGCCCCCGGGGGGGCGGGAGAGTTCGCTTCTTC. The chain employs TRBV9 and TRBJ2-1; 8 bases align to TRBD2. CDR1 and CDR2 from the germline V gene are SGDLS and YYNGEE. This CDR3 contains 14 residues. The V and J ends lost 4 bases and 16 bases, in that order; junction bases with no gene match: 16.

DNA for the CDR3: TGTGCCAGCAGTTTATACACCTATTCACCCCTCCACTTT. Its protein product is CASSLYTYSPLHF. This chain connects TRBV27 to TRBJ1-6; no reliable D call. Germline CDR1 and CDR2: MNHEY and SMNVEV (reference sequence). V shed 1 base and J shed 8 bases, with 6 bases lying between them. The CDR3 length is 13 residues.

The rearrangement joins TRBV18 to TRBJ1-2; possibly TRBD1 for D (5 bases). The germline CDR1 and CDR2 sequences are KGHSH and LQKENI. The V end was cut by 3 bases, the J end by 0 bases, with 14 bases between. The CDR3 consists of 16 residues. CDR3 loop: CASSPNQGYANYGYTF. CDR3 sequence (DNA): TGTGCCAGCTCACCTAACCAGGGTTATGCTAACTATGGCTACACCTTC.

This chain joins TRBV28 and TRBJ2-5; D is uncertain. The CDR3 runs to 14 residues. Trimming removed 5 bases from V and 10 bases from J, with 20 bases in between. Germline CDR1 and CDR2: MDHEN and SYDVKM. Here the CDR3 reads CASSAGATTANQYF. CDR3 nucleotide sequence: TGTGCCAGCAGTGCCGGTGCCACAACAGCCAACCAGTACTTC.

This chain uses TRBV4-1 with TRBJ2-3, with 9 bases that match TRBD2. J lost 5 bases, V lost 5 bases, and 20 bases had no gene match. The CDR3 contains 19 residues. Looked up from germline, CDR1 is MGHRA and CDR2 is YSYEKL. The CDR3 nucleotides are TGCGCCAGCAGCTTCCCCCGGGCTAGCGGGGCGCCCCTACGAGATACGCAGTATTTT. Amino acid sequence: CASSFPRASGAPLRDTQYF.

The CDR3 reads CASSGQTGGPTPPYGYTF. CDR3 nucleotide sequence: TGTGCCAGCAGCGGCCAAACAGGGGGCCCGACCCCCCCCTATGGCTACACCTTC. The chain recombines TRBV13 with TRBJ1-2; 9 bases fit TRBD1. The germline gives CDR1 PRHDT, CDR2 FYEKMQ (reference sequence). This CDR3 has 18 residues. Trimming took 5 bases from V and 4 from J; bases not matched to a gene: 17. Together with reference TRBV13 and TRBJ1-2, the CDR3 gives the full variable domain: AAGVIQSPRHLIKEKRETATLKCYPIPRHDTVYWYQQGPGQDPQFLISFYEKMQSDKGSIPDRFSAQQFSDYHSELNMSSLELGDSALYFCASSGQTGGPTPPYGYTFGSGTRLTVV.

This clone was observed a few times. The CDR3: CASSLTPGRGETQYF. CDR3 coding DNA: TGTGCCAGCAGCTTAACCCCCGGCAGGGGAGAGACCCAGTACTTC. The J gene is TRBJ2-5, the V gene TRBV7-3; possibly TRBD1 for D (6 bases). This CDR3 is 15 amino acids long. V lost 0 bases and J lost 4, with 12 bases in between. Germline values: CDR1 SGHTA, CDR2 FQGTGA.

The rearrangement uses TRBV5-4 and TRBJ2-1; 9 bases agree with TRBD2. Germline assignment: CDR1 SGHNT and CDR2 YYREEE (reference sequence). The V and J ends lost 2 bases and 6 bases, in that order; junction bases with no gene match: 6. This CDR3 is built from 15 residues. The CDR3: CASSFEAGGGNEQFF. The CDR3 nucleotides are TGTGCCAGCAGCTTTGAAGCGGGAGGCGGCAATGAGCAGTTCTTC.

The genes are TRBV27 and TRBJ1-2; possible D gene TRBD1, 6 bases. Trimming removed 7 bases from V and 7 bases from J, with 13 bases in between. The germline gives CDR1 MNHEY, CDR2 SMNVEV (reference sequence). The CDR3 sequence is 12 residues long. CDR3 DNA: TGTGCCAGCACGGGGGCTCGATTTGGCTACACCTTC. This gives the protein CASTGARFGYTF.

The rearrangement uses TRBV7-2 and TRBJ2-5; TRBD2 matches at 12 bases. V lost 6 bases, J lost 2 bases, and 4 bases stayed unmatched. The CDR3 extends over 15 amino acids. CDR1 is SGHTA and CDR2 is FQGNSA in the germline V gene. CDR3 DNA sequence: TGTGCCAGCAGGCCGACTAGCGGGAGACAAGAGACCCAGTACTTC. Its translation is CASRPTSGRQETQYF.

The V gene is TRBV6-2 or TRBV6-3, the J gene TRBJ1-2; D gene unclear. The CDR3 covers 14 residues. Trimming left V 6 bases short and J 3 bases short, with 14 bases between. Germline V gene sequence: CDR1 MNHEY, CDR2 SVGEGT. CDR3 in DNA: TGTGCCAGCAGCCGCTTTGGCCGAGACTATGGCTACACCTTC. Protein: CASSRFGRDYGYTF.

The J gene is TRBJ1-4, the V gene TRBV4-3; D is unresolved. The CDR3 has 18 residues. The V and J ends lost 0 bases and 1 base respectively, with 15 bases between them. CDR1 LGHNA and CDR2 YSLEER come from the germline V gene. CDR3 nucleotides: TGCGCCAGCAGCCAAGACCCAGCGAATCATAGAACTAATGAAAAACTGTTTTTT. It codes for CASSQDPANHRTNEKLFF.

This clone was observed a single time. V gene TRBV5-1 combines with J gene TRBJ1-1; D is undetermined. This CDR3 is 13 amino acids long. V was shortened by 1 base and J by 4 bases, with 8 bases between the two germline ends. The V gene's germline CDR1 is SGHRS and CDR2 YFSETQ. CDR3 amino acids: CASSLIEPTEAFF. The CDR3 DNA is TGCGCCAGCAGCTTGATAGAGCCCACTGAAGCTTTCTTT.

V and J are TRBV6-6 and TRBJ1-5; 8 nucleotides match TRBD1. Germline V lookup: CDR1 MNHNY, CDR2 SVGAGI (reference sequence). Losses at the gene ends were 6 bases for V and 1 base for J; bases not matched to a gene: 5. The CDR3 runs 15 residues. This CDR3 reads CASRDRGESNQPQHF. The CDR3, as DNA: TGTGCCAGCAGAGACAGGGGAGAGAGCAATCAGCCCCAGCATTTT.

As to this clone: This sample also contains other DNA sequences that code for the same CDR3. The chain couples TRBV30 to TRBJ1-5; TRBD1 is a possible D gene (5 bases). Trimming took 2 bases from V and 4 from J, leaving 9 bases between them. CDR3 length equals 13 residues. The germline CDR1 and CDR2 sequences are GTSNPN and SVGIG (reference sequence). Written as DNA, the CDR3 is TGTGCCTGGAGTACGCAGGGAAATCAGCCCCAGCATTTT. Encoded protein: CAWSTQGNQPQHF.

The V call is TRBV5-4, the J call TRBJ1-2; 12 bases align to TRBD1. The V gene's germline CDR1 is SGHNT and CDR2 YYREEE (reference sequence). CDR3 length: 16 residues. The V and J ends lost 4 bases and 7 bases, in that order; junction bases with no gene match: 11. Here the CDR3 DNA reads TGTGCCAGCAGCGAGGGACAGGGGGCGCATGGTGGTGGCTACACCTTC. Translating gives CASSEGQGAHGGGYTF.

This clone was seen only once. V and J are TRBV29-1 and TRBJ2-7; 8 positions agree with TRBD1. In germline, CDR1 is SQVTM, CDR2 ANQGSEA. The CDR3 contains 12 residues. Germline trimming cut 6 bases from V and 6 bases from J; bases unmatched to any gene: 7. The CDR3 DNA reads TGCAGCGTCCGACAGGGGTCGGGCGAGCAGTACGTC. Protein sequence: CSVRQGSGEQYV.